The rows below give T cell receptor beta chains drawn from one sample of a study of blood T cell repertoires in COVID-19. Measured with immunoSEQ multiplex PCR; TCRdb has only the in-frame clones, and not every one. The profile shows about 300,000 clones, about 86% of them singletons. Sequencing was done on a sample of peripheral blood. The origin of the receptors is a woman in her forties or fifties with acute or convalescent COVID-19. CDR3s include the opening cysteine and the closing phenylalanine or tryptophan. The D gene is left open where the match is weak. A row's size may be missing; if present it is once, few, many or a size class.

v_call: TRBV21-1
d_call: .
clone_size: .
cdr3_aa: CASSKNWGQGLFNAYGYTF

v_call: TRBV30
d_call: .
clone_size: .
cdr3_aa: CAWSPANTGELFF

v_call: TRBV18
d_call: .
clone_size: .
cdr3_aa: CASSPAGPGGGNTIYF

v_call: TRBV29-1
d_call: TRBD1
clone_size: .
cdr3_aa: CSVEDWGQGNFYEQFF

v_call: TRBV30
d_call: .
clone_size: few
cdr3_aa: CAWRTGLDGGYTF

v_call: TRBV3-1/TRBV3-2
d_call: .
clone_size: few
cdr3_aa: CASSQDRTAGRSNNSPLHF

v_call: TRBV5-1
d_call: .
clone_size: .
cdr3_aa: CASSLAVGGLGTDTQYF

v_call: TRBV19
d_call: .
clone_size: .
cdr3_aa: CATSGVGRSTYEQYF

v_call: TRBV5-5
d_call: TRBD2
clone_size: .
cdr3_aa: CASSSGLAGTDTQYF

v_call: TRBV23-1
d_call: TRBD2
clone_size: .
cdr3_aa: CASSRRRGGRSGEQFF

v_call: TRBV18
d_call: TRBD1
clone_size: .
cdr3_aa: CASSPDRVQNTGELFF

v_call: TRBV5-5
d_call: TRBD1
clone_size: .
cdr3_aa: CASSLQGTGGLYGYTF

v_call: TRBV6-5
d_call: .
clone_size: .
cdr3_aa: CASSLTAGDPQHF

v_call: TRBV19
d_call: TRBD1
clone_size: .
cdr3_aa: CASSGTGGETQYF

v_call: TRBV18
d_call: .
clone_size: .
cdr3_aa: CASSPGTLFYEQYF

v_call: TRBV29-1
d_call: TRBD2
clone_size: .
cdr3_aa: CSVDRPGGGNEQFF

v_call: TRBV7-2
d_call: .
clone_size: .
cdr3_aa: CASSQGAMSYYEQYF

v_call: TRBV7-9
d_call: TRBD1
clone_size: .
cdr3_aa: CASSFGTGTPTNEKLFF

v_call: TRBV5-6
d_call: TRBD1
clone_size: .
cdr3_aa: CASSYTGGREKLFF

v_call: TRBV3-1/TRBV3-2
d_call: TRBD2
clone_size: .
cdr3_aa: CASSQEGLAGDTYTDTQYF

v_call: TRBV19
d_call: TRBD2
clone_size: .
cdr3_aa: CASSPSSGEGNIQYF

v_call: TRBV28
d_call: .
clone_size: .
cdr3_aa: CASIVADTEAFF

v_call: TRBV19
d_call: TRBD2
clone_size: .
cdr3_aa: CASSALGEGSYNEQFF

v_call: TRBV5-1
d_call: TRBD1
clone_size: once
cdr3_aa: CASSLWTGADFPLHF

v_call: TRBV2
d_call: .
clone_size: .
cdr3_aa: CASSEGRGWTEAFF